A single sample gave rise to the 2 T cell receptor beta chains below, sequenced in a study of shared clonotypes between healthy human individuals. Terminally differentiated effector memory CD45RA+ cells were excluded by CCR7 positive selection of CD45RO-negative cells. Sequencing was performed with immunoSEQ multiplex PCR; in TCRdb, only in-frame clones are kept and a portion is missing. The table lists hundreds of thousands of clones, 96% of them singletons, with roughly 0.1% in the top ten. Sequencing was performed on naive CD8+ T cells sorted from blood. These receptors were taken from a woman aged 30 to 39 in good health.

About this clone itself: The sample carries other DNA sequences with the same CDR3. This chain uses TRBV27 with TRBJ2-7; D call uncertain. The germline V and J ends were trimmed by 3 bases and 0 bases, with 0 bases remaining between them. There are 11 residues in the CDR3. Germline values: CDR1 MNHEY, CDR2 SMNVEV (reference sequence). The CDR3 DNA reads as TGTGCCAGCAGTTTCTCCTACGAGCAGTACTTC. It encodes CASSFSYEQYF.

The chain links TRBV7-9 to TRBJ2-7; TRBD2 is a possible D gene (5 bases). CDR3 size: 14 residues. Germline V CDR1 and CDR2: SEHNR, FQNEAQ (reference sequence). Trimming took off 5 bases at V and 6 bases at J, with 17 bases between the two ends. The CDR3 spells CASSNRLSLGEQYF. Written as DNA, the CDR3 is TGTGCCAGCAGCAACCGACTAAGCCTAGGCGAGCAGTACTTC.